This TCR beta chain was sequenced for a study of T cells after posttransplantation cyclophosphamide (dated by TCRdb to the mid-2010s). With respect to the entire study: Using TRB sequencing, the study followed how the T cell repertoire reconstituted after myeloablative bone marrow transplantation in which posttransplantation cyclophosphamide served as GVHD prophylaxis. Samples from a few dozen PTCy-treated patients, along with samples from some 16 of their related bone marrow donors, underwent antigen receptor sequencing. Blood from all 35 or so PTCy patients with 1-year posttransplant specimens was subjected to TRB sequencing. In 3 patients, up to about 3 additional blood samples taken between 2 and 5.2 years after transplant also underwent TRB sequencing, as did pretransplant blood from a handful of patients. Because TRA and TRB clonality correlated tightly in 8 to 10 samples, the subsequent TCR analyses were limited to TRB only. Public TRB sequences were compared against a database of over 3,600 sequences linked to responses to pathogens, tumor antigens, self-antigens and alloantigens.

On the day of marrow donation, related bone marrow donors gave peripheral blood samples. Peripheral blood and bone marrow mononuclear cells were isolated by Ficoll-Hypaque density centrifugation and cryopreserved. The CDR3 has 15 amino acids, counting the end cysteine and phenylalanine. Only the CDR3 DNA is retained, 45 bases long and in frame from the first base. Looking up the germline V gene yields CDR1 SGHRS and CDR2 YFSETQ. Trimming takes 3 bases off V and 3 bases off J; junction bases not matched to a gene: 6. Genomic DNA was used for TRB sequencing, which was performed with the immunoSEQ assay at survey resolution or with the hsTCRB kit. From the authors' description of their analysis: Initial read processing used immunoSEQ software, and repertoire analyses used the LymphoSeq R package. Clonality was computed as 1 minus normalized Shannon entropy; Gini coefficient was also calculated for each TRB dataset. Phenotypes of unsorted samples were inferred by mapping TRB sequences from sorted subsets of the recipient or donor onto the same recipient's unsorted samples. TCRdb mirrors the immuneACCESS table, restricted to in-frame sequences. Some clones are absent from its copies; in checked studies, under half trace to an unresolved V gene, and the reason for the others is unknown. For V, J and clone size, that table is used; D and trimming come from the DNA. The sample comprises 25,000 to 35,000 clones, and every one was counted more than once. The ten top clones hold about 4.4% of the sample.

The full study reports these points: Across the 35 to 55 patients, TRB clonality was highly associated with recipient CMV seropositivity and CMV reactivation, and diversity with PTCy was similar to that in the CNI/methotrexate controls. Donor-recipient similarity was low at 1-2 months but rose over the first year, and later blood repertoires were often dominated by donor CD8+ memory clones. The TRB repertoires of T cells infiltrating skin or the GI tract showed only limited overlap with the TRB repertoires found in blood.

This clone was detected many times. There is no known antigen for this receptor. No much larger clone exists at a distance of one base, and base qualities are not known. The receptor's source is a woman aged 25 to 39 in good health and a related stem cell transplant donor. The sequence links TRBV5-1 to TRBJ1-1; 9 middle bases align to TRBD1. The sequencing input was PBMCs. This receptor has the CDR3 CASSSTGGGYTEAFF. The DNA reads TGCGCCAGCAGCTCCACAGGGGGCGGGTACACTGAAGCTTTCTTT.